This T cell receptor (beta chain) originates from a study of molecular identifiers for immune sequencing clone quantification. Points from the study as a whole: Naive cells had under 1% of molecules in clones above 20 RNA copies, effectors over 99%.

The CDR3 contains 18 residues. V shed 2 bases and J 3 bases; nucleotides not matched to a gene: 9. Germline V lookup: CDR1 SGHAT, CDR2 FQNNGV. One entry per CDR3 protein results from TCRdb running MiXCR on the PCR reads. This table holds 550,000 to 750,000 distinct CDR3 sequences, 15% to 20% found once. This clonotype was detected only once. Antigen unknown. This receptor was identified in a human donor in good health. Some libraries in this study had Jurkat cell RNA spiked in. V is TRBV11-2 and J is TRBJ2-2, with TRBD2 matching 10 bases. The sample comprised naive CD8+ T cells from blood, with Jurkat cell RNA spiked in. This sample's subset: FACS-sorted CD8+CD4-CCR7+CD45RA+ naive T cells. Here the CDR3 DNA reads TGTGCCAGCAGCTTAATGAAGGTAGCGGGAGGCTACACCGGGGAGCTGTTTTTT. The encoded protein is CASSLMKVAGGYTGELFF.